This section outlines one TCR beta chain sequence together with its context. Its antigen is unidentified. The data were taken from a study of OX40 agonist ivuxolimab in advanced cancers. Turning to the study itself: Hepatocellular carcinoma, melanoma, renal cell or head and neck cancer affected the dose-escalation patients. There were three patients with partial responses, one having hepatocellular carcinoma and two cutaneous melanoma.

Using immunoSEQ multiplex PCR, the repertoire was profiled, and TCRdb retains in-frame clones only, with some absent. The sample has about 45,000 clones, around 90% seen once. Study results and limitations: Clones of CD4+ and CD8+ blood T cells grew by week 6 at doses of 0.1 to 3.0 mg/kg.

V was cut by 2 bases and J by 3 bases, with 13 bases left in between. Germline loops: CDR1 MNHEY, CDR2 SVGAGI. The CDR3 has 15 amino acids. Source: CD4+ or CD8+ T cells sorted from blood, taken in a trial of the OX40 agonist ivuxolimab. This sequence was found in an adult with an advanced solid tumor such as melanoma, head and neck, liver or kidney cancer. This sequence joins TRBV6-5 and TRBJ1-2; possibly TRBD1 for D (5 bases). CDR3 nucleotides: TGTGCCAGCAGTTACCACCCGCGGGGGGACTATGGCTACACCTTC. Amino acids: CASSYHPRGDYGYTF.